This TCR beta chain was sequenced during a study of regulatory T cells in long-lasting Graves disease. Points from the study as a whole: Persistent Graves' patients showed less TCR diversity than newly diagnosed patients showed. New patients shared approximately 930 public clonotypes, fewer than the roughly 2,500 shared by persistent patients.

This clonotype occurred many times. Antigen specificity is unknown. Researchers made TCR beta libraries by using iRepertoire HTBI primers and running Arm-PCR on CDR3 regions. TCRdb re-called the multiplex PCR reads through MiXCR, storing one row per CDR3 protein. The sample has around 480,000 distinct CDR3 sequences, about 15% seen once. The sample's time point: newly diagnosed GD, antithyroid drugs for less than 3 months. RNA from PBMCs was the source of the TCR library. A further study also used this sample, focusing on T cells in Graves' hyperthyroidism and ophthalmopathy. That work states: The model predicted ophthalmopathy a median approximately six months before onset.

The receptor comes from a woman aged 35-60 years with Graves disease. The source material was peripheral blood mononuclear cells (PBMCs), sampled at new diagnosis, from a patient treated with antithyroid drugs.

As DNA, the CDR3 is TGTGCCAGCAGCTCCCAAGGAGTAGGGGCTTTCTTT. This codes for CASSSQGVGAFF. V gene TRBV6-2 or TRBV6-3 combines with J gene TRBJ1-1; D unclear. V gave up 6 bases and J gave up 11 bases, with 16 bases separating them. The CDR3 covers 12 residues. CDR1 is MNHEY, CDR2 SVGEGT, per germline.